A selection of T cell receptor beta chains follows, all from one sample in a study of T cell responses to AZD1222 COVID-19 vaccine. The table came from immunoSEQ multiplex PCR; TCRdb's copy has only in-frame clones and leaves some out. There are approximately 120,000 clones in the sample; 80% to 90% occur only once, and about 4.5% lies in the top ten. This specimen was peripheral blood, taken 28 days after the second AZD1222 dose. These receptors came from an adult who received the AZD1222 COVID-19 vaccine. The CDR3 runs from the conserved cysteine through the conserved F or W. A D gene is named only where the DNA matches it firmly. A clone size is listed for some rows: how often the clone was seen (once, few, many), or a class if it is expanded.

v_gene	d_gene	j_gene	abundance	CDR3aa	CDR3nt
TRBV29-1	NA	TRBJ2-5	NA	CSVAPRGGETQYF	TGCAGCGTCGCCCCGAGGGGTGGGGAGACCCAGTACTTC
TRBV29-1	NA	TRBJ1-2	NA	CSVTGNYGYTF	TGCAGCGTTACAGGAAACTATGGCTACACCTTC
TRBV7-4	NA	TRBJ2-1	NA	CASSLISPYNEQFF	TGTGCCAGCAGCTTAATTTCTCCCTACAATGAGCAGTTCTTC
TRBV3-1/TRBV3-2	TRBD1	TRBJ2-3	NA	CASSRVRPRGRGDTQYF	TGTGCCAGCAGCCGCGTCCGTCCCAGGGGGCGCGGAGATACGCAGTATTTT
TRBV7-2	TRBD2	TRBJ2-7	NA	CASSPSRGGSYEQYF	TGTGCCAGCAGCCCCTCCCGGGGGGGAAGCTACGAGCAGTACTTC
TRBV6-4	TRBD1	TRBJ1-5	NA	CASSPGQGVEPQHF	TGTGCCAGCAGCCCGGGACAGGGGGTTGAACCCCAGCATTTT
TRBV7-8	NA	TRBJ1-2	NA	CASSLYRVGDGYTF	TGTGCCAGCAGCTTATACCGAGTCGGAGATGGCTACACCTTC
TRBV4-3	TRBD2	TRBJ2-1	once	CASSPLRTSGSRFF	TGCGCCAGCAGCCCCCTCCGGACTAGCGGGAGTCGGTTCTTC
TRBV6-1	NA	TRBJ2-7	NA	CASSEPRWDEQYF	TGTGCCAGCAGTGAACCCCGGTGGGACGAGCAGTACTTC
TRBV6-2/TRBV6-3	NA	TRBJ2-7	once	CASSYSRAYEQYF	TGTGCCAGCAGTTATTCCAGGGCCTACGAGCAGTACTTC
TRBV20-1	NA	TRBJ2-7	NA	CSARLVYEQYF	TGCAGTGCTCGACTCGTCTACGAGCAGTACTTC
TRBV9	NA	TRBJ1-2	NA	CASSVEEENGYTF	TGTGCCAGCAGCGTAGAGGAAGAGAATGGCTACACCTTC
TRBV19	NA	TRBJ1-1	NA	CASSGGGMNTEAFF	TGTGCCAGTAGCGGGGGGGGAATGAACACTGAAGCTTTCTTT
TRBV5-6	NA	TRBJ1-2	once	CASSFVDSSYGYTF	TGTGCCAGCAGCTTCGTCGACAGCTCCTATGGCTACACCTTC
TRBV9	TRBD1	TRBJ1-2	NA	CASSGQGANYGYTF	TGTGCCAGCAGCGGACAGGGGGCGAACTATGGCTACACCTTC
TRBV5-5	NA	TRBJ2-7	NA	CASSSLTGLSYEQYF	TGTGCCAGCAGCTCGTTGACGGGCCTCTCCTACGAGCAGTACTTC
TRBV15	NA	TRBJ1-4	NA	CATSRDFSGIGGEKLFF	TGTGCCACCAGCAGAGATTTTTCAGGGATTGGGGGTGAAAAACTGTTTTTT
TRBV5-6	TRBD2	TRBJ2-5	NA	CASSLIGTTETQYF	TGTGCCAGCAGCTTGATAGGGACTACGGAGACCCAGTACTTC
TRBV19	TRBD2	TRBJ2-7	NA	CASRSSPGLAGMYEQYF	TGTGCCAGTAGATCCTCTCCGGGGCTAGCGGGAATGTACGAGCAGTACTTC
TRBV4-1	NA	TRBJ1-1	NA	CASKGDTEAFF	TGCGCCAGCAAAGGGGACACTGAAGCTTTCTTT
TRBV7-2	NA	TRBJ2-7	NA	CASSLSLASSYEQYF	TGTGCCAGCAGCTTATCCTTGGCCAGTTCCTACGAGCAGTACTTC
TRBV6-5	NA	TRBJ2-4	NA	CAIGGVKNIQYF	TGTGCCATTGGAGGAGTTAAAAACATTCAGTACTTC
TRBV27	NA	TRBJ1-3	NA	CASSLSGGGGAGGNTIYF	TGTGCCAGCAGTTTATCGGGTGGCGGGGGGGCAGGTGGAAACACCATATATTTT
TRBV5-5	NA	TRBJ1-5	few	CASSVGDGQPQHF	TGTGCCAGCAGCGTCGGGGATGGTCAGCCCCAGCATTTT
TRBV15	NA	TRBJ1-6	few	CATSKRGRGDNSPLHF	TGTGCCACCAGCAAAAGAGGAAGGGGAGATAATTCACCCCTCCACTTT
TRBV7-6	TRBD1	TRBJ1-4	NA	CASSLRQGVTNEKLFF	TGTGCCAGCAGCCTAAGACAGGGGGTTACTAATGAAAAACTGTTTTTT
TRBV19	TRBD2	TRBJ2-3	NA	CASSIYGGGATDTQYF	TGTGCCAGTAGTATATATGGCGGGGGGGCCACAGATACGCAGTATTTT